This T cell receptor (beta chain) was recovered during a study of graft-versus-host responses after intestinal transplantation (dated by TCRdb to 2020 to 2022). The study in broad terms: Multivisceral, liver-intestinal, or isolated intestinal transplants were received by the recipients. All recipients received anti-thymocyte globulin induction followed by maintenance tacrolimus and steroids for approximately 3 years. Graft-versus-host and host-versus-graft alloreactive T cell clones were tracked in the graft, circulation and bone marrow after intestinal transplantation using bulk TCR-beta CDR3 sequencing. Alloreactive clones were identified by sequencing pre-transplant mixed lymphocyte reaction products and comparing these products with unstimulated pre-transplant donor and recipient T cells. A cohort of about two dozen intestinal transplant recipients, including one retransplant, was enrolled, and a few patients lacking pretransplant specimens were excluded. Donor T cell macrochimerism was defined as a peak of at least 4% donor T cells among recipient peripheral blood mononuclear cells. Rather than going through the commercial service, samples from a few later patients were sequenced in-house on an Illumina MiSeq and processed with MiXCR.

At the junction V is shortened by 3 bases and J by 4 bases, with 16 bases in between. Reading the germline V gene gives CDR1 SGDLS and CDR2 YYNGEE. There are 16 amino acids in the CDR3, from cysteine to phenylalanine inclusive. This entry keeps only the CDR3 DNA: 48 bases, framed from base 1. The meaning of the sample's time point label: cells obtained before transplantation from donor or recipient. CD3+CD4+ and CD3+CD8+ populations were FACS-sorted from unstimulated pre-transplant donor and recipient cells taken from spleen or lymph nodes. Library preparation used the immunoSEQ multiplex PCR assay. For most patients, genomic DNA was isolated with the Qiagen DNeasy Blood and Tissue Kit and shipped frozen to Adaptive Biotechnologies for TCR sequencing. For most patients, genomic DNA was subjected to high-throughput TCR-beta CDR3 sequencing by Adaptive Biotechnologies. Per the original workflow: Adaptive's ImmunoSEQ software supplied the TCR sequencing data for around 19 patients, while MiXCR and VDJtools were used to process a few other patients. To correct CD4 versus CD8 sorting errors, any sequence found in both subsets at a frequency ratio below 5:1 was removed. CDR3 nucleotide sequences shared between donor and recipient were removed because their origin could not be assigned. To count as alloreactive, a clone needed at least 2-fold expansion over unstimulated cells and a minimum CFSE-low frequency of 0.002% (template counts) or 0.001% (read counts). Clones were considered mappable if detected in sequenced pre-transplant spleen, lymph node, or MLR CFSE-low populations of the donor or recipient. The cumulative frequency of alloreactive clones was calculated as a percentage of all sequences, weighted by copy number. What TCRdb holds here is the immuneACCESS table cut down to in-frame rearrangements. Part of the clones is not present; checked against another copy, under half of the missing clones reflect an unresolved V gene, and the others are unexplained. The DNA gave D and trimming, while V, J and clone size come from that table. The sample table lists tens of thousands of clones, roughly 84% of them with a count of one. About 8% of the sample belongs to the ten largest clones.

What the work shows at the level of the full study, not this receptor alone: GvH clones were detected in recipient bone marrow, and some of these GvH clones were observed earlier in ileal mucosa or blood, consistent with an intestinal mucosal origin. Patients with donor T cell macrochimerism had high GvH to HvG T cell clonal ratios in their allografts. Conclusions were limited by the relatively low number and heterogeneity of intestinal transplant patients. Early after transplant, peak levels of circulating GvH clones were found to be associated with declines in HvG clones.

The count of this clone is one. Its antigen remains undetermined. Base qualities are missing; no much larger clone stands one base away. Sequences were derived from unstimulated CD8+ T cells sorted from spleen or lymph node cells, sampled before transplant. The chain uses TRBV9 and TRBJ1-4; TRBD1 is possibly the D segment (6 matching bases). The TCR was taken from a human donor who was the organ donor for an intestinal transplant. The CDR3 region has the sequence CASSDPKGDNNEKLFF. In nucleotides, the sequence is TGTGCCAGCAGCGACCCCAAGGGGGATAATAATGAAAAACTGTTTTTT.